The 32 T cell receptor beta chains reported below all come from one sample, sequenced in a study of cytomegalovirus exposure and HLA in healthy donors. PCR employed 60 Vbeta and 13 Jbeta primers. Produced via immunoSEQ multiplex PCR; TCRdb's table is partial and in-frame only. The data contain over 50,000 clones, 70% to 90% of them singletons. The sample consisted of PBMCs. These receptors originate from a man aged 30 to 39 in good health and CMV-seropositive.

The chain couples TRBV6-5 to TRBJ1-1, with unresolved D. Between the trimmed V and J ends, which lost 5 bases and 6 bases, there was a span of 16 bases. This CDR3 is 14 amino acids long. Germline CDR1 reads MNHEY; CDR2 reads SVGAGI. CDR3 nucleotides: TGTGCCAGCAGTCTACCTCACAGTGCCGCTGAAGCTTTCTTT. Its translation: CASSLPHSAAEAFF.

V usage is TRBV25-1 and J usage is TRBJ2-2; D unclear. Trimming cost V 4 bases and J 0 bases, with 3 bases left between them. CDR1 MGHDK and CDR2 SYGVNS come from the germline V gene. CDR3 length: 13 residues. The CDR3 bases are TGTGCCAGCAGTGTCGCGAACACCGGGGAGCTGTTTTTT. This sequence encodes CASSVANTGELFF.

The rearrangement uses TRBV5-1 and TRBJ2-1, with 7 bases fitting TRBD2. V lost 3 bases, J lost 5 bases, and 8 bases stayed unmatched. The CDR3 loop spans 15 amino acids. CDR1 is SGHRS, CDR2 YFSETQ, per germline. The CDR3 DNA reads TGCGCCAGCAGCTCCCTCGGGGGGAAGAACAATGAGCAGTTCTTC. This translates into CASSSLGGKNNEQFF.

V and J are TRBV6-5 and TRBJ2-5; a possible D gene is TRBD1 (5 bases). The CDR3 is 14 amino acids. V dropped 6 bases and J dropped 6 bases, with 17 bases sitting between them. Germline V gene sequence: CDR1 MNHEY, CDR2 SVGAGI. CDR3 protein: CASRLDTRWQTQYF. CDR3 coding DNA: TGTGCCAGCAGGTTGGACACGAGGTGGCAGACCCAGTACTTC.

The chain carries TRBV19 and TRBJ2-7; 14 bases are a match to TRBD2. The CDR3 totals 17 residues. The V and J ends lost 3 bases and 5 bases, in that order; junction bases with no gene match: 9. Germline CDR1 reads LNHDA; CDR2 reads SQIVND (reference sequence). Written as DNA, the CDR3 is TGTGCCAGTAGTATCCCGGGACTAGCGGGAGTAGGGCACGAGCAGTACTTC. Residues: CASSIPGLAGVGHEQYF.

The CDR3 reads CASSLNAGQGLGYTF. CDR3 in DNA: TGTGCCAGCAGCTTAAACGCAGGACAGGGGCTTGGCTACACCTTC. V usage is TRBV7-3 and J usage is TRBJ1-2; 9 bases map to TRBD1. CDR1 is SGHTA, CDR2 FQGTGA, per germline. The V gene end was trimmed by 1 base and the J gene end by 7 bases; junction bases not matched to a gene: 7. The CDR3 is 15 residues long.

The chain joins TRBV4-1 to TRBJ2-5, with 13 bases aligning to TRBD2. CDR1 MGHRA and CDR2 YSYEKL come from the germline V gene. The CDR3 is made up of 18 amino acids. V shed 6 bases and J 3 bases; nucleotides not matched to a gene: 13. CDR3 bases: TGCGCCAGCAGTCGGACTAGCGGGAGTTTCGGGAAAGAAGAGACCCAGTACTTC. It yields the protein CASSRTSGSFGKEETQYF.

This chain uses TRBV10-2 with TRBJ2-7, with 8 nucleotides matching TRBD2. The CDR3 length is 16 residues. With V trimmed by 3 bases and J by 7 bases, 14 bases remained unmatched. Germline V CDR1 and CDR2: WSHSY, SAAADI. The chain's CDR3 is CASSDLGSGSFEEQYF. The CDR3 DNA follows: TGCGCCAGCAGTGATCTCGGAAGCGGGAGTTTCGAAGAGCAGTACTTC.

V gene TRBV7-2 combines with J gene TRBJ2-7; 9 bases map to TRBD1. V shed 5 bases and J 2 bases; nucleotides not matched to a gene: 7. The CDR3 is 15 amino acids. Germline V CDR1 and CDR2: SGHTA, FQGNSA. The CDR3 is CASSAEGQGPYEQYF. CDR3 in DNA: TGTGCCAGCAGCGCCGAGGGACAGGGCCCCTACGAGCAGTACTTC.

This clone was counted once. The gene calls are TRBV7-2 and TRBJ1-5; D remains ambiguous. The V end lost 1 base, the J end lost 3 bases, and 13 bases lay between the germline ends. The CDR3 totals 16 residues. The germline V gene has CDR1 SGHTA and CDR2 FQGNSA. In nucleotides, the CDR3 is TGTGCCAGCAGCTTAGGGTTTGAGAGAATCAATCAGCCCCAGCATTTT. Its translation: CASSLGFERINQPQHF.

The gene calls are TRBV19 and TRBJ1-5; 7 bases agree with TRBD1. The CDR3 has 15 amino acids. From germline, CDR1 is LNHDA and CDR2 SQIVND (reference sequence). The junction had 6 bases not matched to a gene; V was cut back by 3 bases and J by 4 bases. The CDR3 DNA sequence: TGTGCCAGTAGTATTTCGGGACAGCGAAATCAGCCCCAGCATTTT. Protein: CASSISGQRNQPQHF.

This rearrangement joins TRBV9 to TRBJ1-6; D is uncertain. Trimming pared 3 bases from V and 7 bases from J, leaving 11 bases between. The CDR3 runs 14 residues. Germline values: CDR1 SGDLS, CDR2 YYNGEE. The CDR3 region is CASSARTANSPLHF. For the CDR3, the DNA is TGTGCCAGCAGCGCGCGGACTGCGAATTCACCCCTCCACTTT.

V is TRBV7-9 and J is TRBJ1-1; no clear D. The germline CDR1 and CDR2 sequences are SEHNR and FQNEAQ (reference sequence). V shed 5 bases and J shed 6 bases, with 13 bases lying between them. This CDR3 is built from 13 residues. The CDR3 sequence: CASSRLTVAEAFF. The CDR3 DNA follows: TGTGCCAGCAGCCGATTAACTGTTGCTGAAGCTTTCTTT.

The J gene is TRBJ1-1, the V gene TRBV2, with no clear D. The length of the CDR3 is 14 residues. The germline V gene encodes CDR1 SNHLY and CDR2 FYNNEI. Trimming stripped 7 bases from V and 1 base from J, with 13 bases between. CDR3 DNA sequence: TGTGCCAGCAAAATTGGCACCACGAACACTGAAGCTTTCTTT. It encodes CASKIGTTNTEAFF. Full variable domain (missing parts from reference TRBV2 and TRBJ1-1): EPEVTQTPSHQVTQMGQEVILRCVPISNHLYFYWYRQILGQKVEFLVSFYNNEISEKSEIFDDQFSVERPDGSNFTLKIRSTKLEDSAMYFCASKIGTTNTEAFFGQGTRLTVV.

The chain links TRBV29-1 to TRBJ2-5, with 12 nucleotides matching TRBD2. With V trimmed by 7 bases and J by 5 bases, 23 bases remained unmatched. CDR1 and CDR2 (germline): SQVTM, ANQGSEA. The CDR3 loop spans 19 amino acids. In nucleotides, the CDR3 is TGCAGCGACCAACCCCCGGCGACTAGCGGGAGAAGTGGGGTGGAGACCCAGTACTTC. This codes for CSDQPPATSGRSGVETQYF. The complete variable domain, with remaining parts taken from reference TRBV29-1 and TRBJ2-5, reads SAVISQKPSRDICQRGTSLTIQCQVDSQVTMMFWYRQQPGQSLTLIATANQGSEATYESGFVIDKFPISRPNLTFSTLTVSNMSPEDSSIYLCSDQPPATSGRSGVETQYFGPGTRLLVL.

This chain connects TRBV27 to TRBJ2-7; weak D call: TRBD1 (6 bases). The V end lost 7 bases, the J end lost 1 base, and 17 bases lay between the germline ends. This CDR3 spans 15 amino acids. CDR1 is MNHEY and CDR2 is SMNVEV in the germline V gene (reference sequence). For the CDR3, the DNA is TGTGCCAGCACCCTAAGGGGGAGTGGATCCTACGAGCAGTACTTC. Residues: CASTLRGSGSYEQYF.

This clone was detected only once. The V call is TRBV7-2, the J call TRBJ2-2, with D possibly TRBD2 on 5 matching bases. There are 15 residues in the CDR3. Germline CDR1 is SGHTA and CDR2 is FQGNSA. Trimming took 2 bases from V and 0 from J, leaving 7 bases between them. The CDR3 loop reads CASSLRRANTGELFF. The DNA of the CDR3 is TGTGCCAGCAGCTTAAGGCGGGCGAACACCGGGGAGCTGTTTTTT.

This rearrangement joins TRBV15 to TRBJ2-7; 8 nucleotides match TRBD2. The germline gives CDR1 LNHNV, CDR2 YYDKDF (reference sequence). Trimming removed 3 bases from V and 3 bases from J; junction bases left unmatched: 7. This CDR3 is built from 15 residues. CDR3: CATSSASGTSYEQYF. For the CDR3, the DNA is TGTGCCACCAGCAGTGCATCCGGGACTAGCTACGAGCAGTACTTC.

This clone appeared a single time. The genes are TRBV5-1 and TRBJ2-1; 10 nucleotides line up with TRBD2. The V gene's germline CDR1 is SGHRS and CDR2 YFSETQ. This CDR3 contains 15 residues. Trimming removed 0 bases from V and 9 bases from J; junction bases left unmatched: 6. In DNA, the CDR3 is TGCGCCAGCAGCTTGGTAGCGGGAGGATGGGGTGAGCAGTTCTTC. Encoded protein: CASSLVAGGWGEQFF.

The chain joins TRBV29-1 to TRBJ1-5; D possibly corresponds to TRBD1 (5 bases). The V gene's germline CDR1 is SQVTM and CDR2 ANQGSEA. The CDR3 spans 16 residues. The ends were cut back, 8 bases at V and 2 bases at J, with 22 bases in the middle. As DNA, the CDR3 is TGCAGCCCTTCTCCGAAACAGGTGTGTGGCAATCAGCCCCAGCATTTT. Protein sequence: CSPSPKQVCGNQPQHF.

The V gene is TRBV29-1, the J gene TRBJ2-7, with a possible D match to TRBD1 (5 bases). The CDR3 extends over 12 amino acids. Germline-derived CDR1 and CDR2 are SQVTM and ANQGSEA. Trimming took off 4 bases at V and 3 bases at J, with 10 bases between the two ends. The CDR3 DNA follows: TGCAGCGTTGGGCAGGGTGGCTACGAGCAGTACTTC. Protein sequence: CSVGQGGYEQYF.

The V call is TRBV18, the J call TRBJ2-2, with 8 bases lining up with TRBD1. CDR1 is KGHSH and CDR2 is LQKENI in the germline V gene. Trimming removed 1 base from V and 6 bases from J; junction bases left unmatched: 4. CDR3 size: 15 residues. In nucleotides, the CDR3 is TGTGCCAGCTCACCACAAGAGACAGGGGCCGGGGAGCTGTTTTTT. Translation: CASSPQETGAGELFF.

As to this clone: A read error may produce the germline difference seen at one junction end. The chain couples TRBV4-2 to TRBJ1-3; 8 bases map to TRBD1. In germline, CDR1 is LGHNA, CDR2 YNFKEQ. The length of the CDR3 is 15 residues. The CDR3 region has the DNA TGTGCCAGCAGCCGCTCCGAACAGGGGGGAAGCACCATATATTTT. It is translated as CASSRSEQGGSTIYF.

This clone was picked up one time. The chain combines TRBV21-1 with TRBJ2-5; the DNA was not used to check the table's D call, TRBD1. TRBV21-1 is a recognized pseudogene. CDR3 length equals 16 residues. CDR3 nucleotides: TGTGCCAGCAGCAAAGTACGGGACAGCACCCAAGAGACCCAGTACTTC. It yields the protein CASSKVRDSTQETQYF.

CDR3 in amino acids: CASSRDGLITDTQYF. The CDR3 DNA follows: TGTGCCAGCAGTAGGGATGGACTTATCACAGATACGCAGTATTTT. The chain combines TRBV27 with TRBJ2-3; tentatively, D is TRBD2 (5 bases). Germline assignment: CDR1 MNHEY and CDR2 SMNVEV (reference sequence). Trimming left V 5 bases short and J 2 bases short, with 14 bases between. The CDR3 length is 15 residues.

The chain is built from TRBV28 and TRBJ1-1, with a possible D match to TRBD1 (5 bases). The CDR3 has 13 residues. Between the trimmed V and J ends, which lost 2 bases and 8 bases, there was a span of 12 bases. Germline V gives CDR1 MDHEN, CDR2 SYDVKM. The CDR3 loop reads CASSLGGSTEAFF. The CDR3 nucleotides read TGTGCCAGCAGTTTAGGGGGGTCTACCGAAGCTTTCTTT.

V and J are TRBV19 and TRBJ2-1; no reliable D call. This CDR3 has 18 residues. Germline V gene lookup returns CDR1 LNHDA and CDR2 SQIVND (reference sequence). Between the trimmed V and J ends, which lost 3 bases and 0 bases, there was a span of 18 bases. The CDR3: CASSIMRLSTSSYNEQFF. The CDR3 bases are TGTGCCAGTAGTATTATGAGGTTGTCCACCAGCTCCTACAATGAGCAGTTCTTC.

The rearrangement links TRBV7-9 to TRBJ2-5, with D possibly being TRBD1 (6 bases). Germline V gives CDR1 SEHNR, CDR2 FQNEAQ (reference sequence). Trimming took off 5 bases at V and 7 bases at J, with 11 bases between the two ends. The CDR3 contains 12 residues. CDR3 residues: CASSPSRGTQYF. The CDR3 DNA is TGTGCCAGCAGCCCGAGCAGGGGGACCCAGTACTTC.

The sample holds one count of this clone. CDR3 sequence: CASSVAANLPNTGELFF. The CDR3 nucleotides read TGTGCCAGCAGCGTAGCTGCGAACTTGCCGAACACCGGGGAGCTGTTTTTT. This chain uses TRBV9 with TRBJ2-2; unclear D gene. The V gene's germline CDR1 is SGDLS and CDR2 YYNGEE. Trimming left V 0 bases short and J 0 bases short, with 12 bases between. The CDR3 covers 17 residues.

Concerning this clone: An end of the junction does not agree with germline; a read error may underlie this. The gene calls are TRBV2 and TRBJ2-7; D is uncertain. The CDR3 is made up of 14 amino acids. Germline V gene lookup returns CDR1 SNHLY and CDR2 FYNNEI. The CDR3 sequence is CDSSERSDTYEQYF. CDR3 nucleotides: TGTGACAGCAGTGAAAGGAGCGATACCTACGAGCAGTACTTC.

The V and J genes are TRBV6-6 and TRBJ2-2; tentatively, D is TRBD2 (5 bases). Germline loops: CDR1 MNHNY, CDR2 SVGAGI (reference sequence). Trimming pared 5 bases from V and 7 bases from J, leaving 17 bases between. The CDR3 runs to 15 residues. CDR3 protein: CASSPSRVRGGELFF. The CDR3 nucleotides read TGTGCCAGCAGTCCCTCGCGGGTTCGGGGCGGGGAGCTGTTTTTT.

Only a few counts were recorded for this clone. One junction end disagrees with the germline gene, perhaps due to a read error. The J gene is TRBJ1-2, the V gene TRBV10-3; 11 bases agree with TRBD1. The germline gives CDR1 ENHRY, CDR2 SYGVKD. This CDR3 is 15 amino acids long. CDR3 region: CASSRLWTGGDGYTF. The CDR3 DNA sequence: TGTGCCAGCAGTCGACTATGGACAGGGGGCGATGGCTACACCTTC.